Presented here are 17 T cell receptor beta chains from one specimen sequenced in a study of shared clonotypes between healthy human individuals. Method: immunoSEQ multiplex PCR; TCRdb's copy keeps in-frame clones and lacks some. The data show 2 million to 2.5 million clones, with 80% to 95% seen just once and approximately 0.39% held by the top ten. The sample was naive CD4+ T cells from PBMCs. The subset was: CD45RA+ positively selected. All receptors come from a man aged 18 to 29 in good health. Some clones in this sample may be carry-over from other donors' samples.

In its sample, this clone was seen once. The J gene is TRBJ2-7, the V gene TRBV5-1; a possible D gene is TRBD1 (5 bases). The germline V gene has CDR1 SGHRS and CDR2 YFSETQ. The ends were cut back, 0 bases at V and 6 bases at J, with 13 bases in the middle. CDR3 size: 14 residues. CDR3 protein: CASSLAPGYGEQYF. The CDR3 DNA reads TGCGCCAGCAGCTTGGCCCCAGGGTACGGCGAGCAGTACTTC.

V is TRBV7-8 and J is TRBJ2-3; 12 nucleotides line up with TRBD1. Germline CDR1 SGHVS, CDR2 FQNEAQ. V lost 5 bases to trimming and J lost 5 bases; unmatched junction nucleotides: 8. This CDR3 contains 16 residues. This CDR3 is CASSQGTGGMGDTQYF. As DNA, the CDR3 is TGTGCCAGCAGCCAGGGGACAGGGGGCATGGGAGATACGCAGTATTTT.

The J gene is TRBJ1-5, the V gene TRBV6-6; 8 nucleotides align to TRBD1. The CDR3 covers 16 residues. V gave up 5 bases and J gave up 4 bases; unmatched junction bases: 10. CDR1 and CDR2 from the germline V gene are MNHNY and SVGAGI (reference sequence). Written as DNA, the CDR3 is TGTGCCAGCAGTCACCGACAGGGGATCCCAAATCAGCCCCAGCATTTT. It is translated as CASSHRQGIPNQPQHF.

The rearrangement links TRBV7-2 to TRBJ2-3, with TRBD2 as a possible D gene (6 bases). Germline V gene lookup returns CDR1 SGHTA and CDR2 FQGNSA. Trimming removed 4 bases at V and 5 bases at J, with 22 bases between. This CDR3 spans 17 amino acids. DNA of the CDR3: TGTGCCAGCAGCTCCCGTCTGGGGCGGGATATTAAAGATACGCAGTATTTT. Protein sequence: CASSSRLGRDIKDTQYF. Variable domain in full (rest from reference TRBV7-2 and TRBJ2-3): GAGVSQSPSNKVTEKGKDVELRCDPISGHTALYWYRQSLGQGLEFLIYFQGNSAPDKSGLPSDRFSAERTGGSVSTLTIQRTQQEDSAVYLCASSSRLGRDIKDTQYFGPGTRLTVL.

J is TRBJ2-1 and V is TRBV4-2; 8 nucleotides line up with TRBD2. The CDR3 totals 15 residues. Germline V gives CDR1 LGHNA, CDR2 YNFKEQ. Losses at the gene ends were 4 bases for V and 4 bases for J; bases not matched to a gene: 6. The CDR3: CASSPSGGGYNEQFF. The DNA for the CDR3 is TGTGCCAGCAGCCCGAGCGGCGGGGGGTACAATGAGCAGTTCTTC.

V usage is TRBV2 and J usage is TRBJ1-4; unclear D gene. From germline, CDR1 is SNHLY and CDR2 FYNNEI. Trimming left V 7 bases short and J 7 bases short, with 31 bases between. The length of the CDR3 is 19 residues. The CDR3 sequence is CASKGFGFNFTYWPEKLFF. CDR3 coding DNA: TGTGCCAGCAAGGGATTCGGGTTTAACTTTACCTATTGGCCTGAAAAACTGTTTTTT.

A note on this clone: The identical CDR3 is also encoded by other nucleotide sequences in the sample. The genes are TRBV7-8 and TRBJ1-1, with TRBD1 as a possible D gene (6 bases). This CDR3 region has 15 residues. Trimming took off 1 base at V and 0 bases at J, with 9 bases between the two ends. The germline CDR1 and CDR2 sequences are SGHVS and FQNEAQ. CDR3 residues: CASSLVGGMNTEAFF. The CDR3 DNA is TGTGCCAGCAGCTTAGTGGGGGGCATGAACACTGAAGCTTTCTTT.

The gene calls are TRBV4-2 and TRBJ2-7; D perhaps matches TRBD1 (6 bases). CDR3 length: 14 residues. The V end lost 4 bases, the J end lost 3 bases, and 13 bases lay between the germline ends. Looked up from germline, CDR1 is LGHNA and CDR2 is YNFKEQ. CDR3 in amino acids: CASSPGTYLYEQYF. The CDR3 DNA reads TGTGCCAGCAGCCCGGGGACATATCTCTACGAGCAGTACTTC.

V gene TRBV19 combines with J gene TRBJ1-1; D may be TRBD1 (5 bases). This CDR3 is 14 amino acids long. V was pared by 3 bases and J by 6 bases, with 14 bases between. Germline V CDR1 and CDR2: LNHDA, SQIVND (reference sequence). The CDR3 is CASSIATVSAEAFF. The CDR3 nucleotides are TGTGCCAGTAGTATTGCGACAGTGAGCGCTGAAGCTTTCTTT. The full variable domain, its missing parts supplied by reference TRBV19 and TRBJ1-1, is DGGITQSPKYLFRKEGQNVTLSCEQNLNHDAMYWYRQDPGQGLRLIYYSQIVNDFQKGDIAEGYSVSREKKESFPLTVTSAQKNPTAFYLCASSIATVSAEAFFGQGTRLTVV.

This chain connects TRBV5-1 to TRBJ1-2; possibly TRBD1 for D (6 bases). This CDR3 has 16 amino acids. Between the trimmed V and J ends, which lost 4 bases and 6 bases, there was a span of 22 bases. Germline V gene data show CDR1 as SGHRS and CDR2 as YFSETQ. The DNA of the CDR3 is TGCGCCAGCAGCCCTTTGCGGGGGGCGAGTAAGGATGGCTACACCTTC. This translates into CASSPLRGASKDGYTF.

The chain carries TRBV5-1 and TRBJ2-3; D unresolved. CDR1 is SGHRS, CDR2 YFSETQ, per germline. This CDR3 has 18 residues. The germline V and J ends were trimmed by 1 base and 2 bases, with 20 bases remaining between them. The CDR3 sequence is CASSLNPSGPGYTDTQYF. Here the CDR3 DNA reads TGCGCCAGCAGCTTGAACCCATCCGGACCCGGGTACACAGATACGCAGTATTTT.

V and J are TRBV9 and TRBJ2-7, with TRBD2 as a possible D gene (5 bases). Per the germline V gene, CDR1 is SGDLS and CDR2 is YYNGEE. V gave up 0 bases and J gave up 6 bases, with 7 bases separating them. The CDR3 covers 12 residues. The CDR3 here is CASSVDLAEQYF. Here the CDR3 DNA reads TGTGCCAGCAGCGTAGATCTAGCCGAGCAGTACTTC.

This clone was seen only once. This same CDR3 is encoded by further DNA sequences in the sample. The rearrangement uses TRBV18 and TRBJ2-3; 11 bases match TRBD2. The CDR3 is made up of 16 amino acids. The J segment lost 2 bases and the V segment lost 3 bases, leaving 4 bases of the junction unmatched. Germline V lookup: CDR1 KGHSH, CDR2 LQKENI. The CDR3 coding sequence is TGTGCCAGCTCACCCTTAGCGGGAGGGGTCACAGATACGCAGTATTTT. Translated, it gives CASSPLAGGVTDTQYF.

V usage is TRBV5-1 and J usage is TRBJ2-1; 12 positions agree with TRBD2. The CDR3 has 18 amino acids. Germline CDR1 is SGHRS and CDR2 is YFSETQ. After removal of 0 bases from V and 0 bases from J, the junction contained 4 bases not matched to a gene. CDR3 sequence: CASSLGLAGDRSYNEQFF. CDR3 sequence (DNA): TGCGCCAGCAGCTTGGGACTAGCGGGAGACCGCTCCTACAATGAGCAGTTCTTC.

The chain has TRBV5-4 and TRBJ1-1; 7 positions agree with TRBD1. The ends lost 4 bases at V and 0 bases at J; junction bases unmatched: 6. There are 15 residues in the CDR3. Germline V gives CDR1 SGHNT, CDR2 YYREEE (reference sequence). Here the CDR3 DNA reads TGTGCCAGCAGCCGAGAGGACAGGATGAACACTGAAGCTTTCTTT. This codes for CASSREDRMNTEAFF.

V is TRBV7-6 and J is TRBJ2-1; D unclear. The CDR3 spans 15 residues. The ends were cut back, 4 bases at V and 0 bases at J, with 10 bases in the middle. In germline, CDR1 is SGHVS, CDR2 FNYEAQ. The CDR3 sequence is CASSSLYPSYNEQFF. The DNA of the CDR3 is TGTGCCAGCAGCTCCCTATACCCCTCCTACAATGAGCAGTTCTTC.

The CDR3 protein is CASKPGVGTEAFF. The CDR3 DNA reads TGTGCCAGTAAACCAGGGGTGGGCACTGAAGCTTTCTTT. The genes are TRBV21-1 and TRBJ1-1; TRBD1, the table's D call, was not compared with the DNA. TRBV21-1 is a known pseudogene. This CDR3 has 13 residues.